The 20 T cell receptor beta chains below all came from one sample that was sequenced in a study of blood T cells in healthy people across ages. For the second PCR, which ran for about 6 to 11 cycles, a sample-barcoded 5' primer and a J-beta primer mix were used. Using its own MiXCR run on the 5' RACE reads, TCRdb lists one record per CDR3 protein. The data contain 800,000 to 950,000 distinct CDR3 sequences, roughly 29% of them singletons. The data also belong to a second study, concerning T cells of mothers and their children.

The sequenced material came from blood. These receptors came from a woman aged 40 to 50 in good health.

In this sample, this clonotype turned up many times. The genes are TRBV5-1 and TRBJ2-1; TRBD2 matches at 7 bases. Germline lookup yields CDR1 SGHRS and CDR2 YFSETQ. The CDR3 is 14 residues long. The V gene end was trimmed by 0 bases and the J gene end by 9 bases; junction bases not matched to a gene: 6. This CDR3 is CASSLGEGRSEQFF. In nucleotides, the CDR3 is TGCGCCAGCAGCTTGGGGGAGGGTAGGAGTGAGCAGTTCTTC.

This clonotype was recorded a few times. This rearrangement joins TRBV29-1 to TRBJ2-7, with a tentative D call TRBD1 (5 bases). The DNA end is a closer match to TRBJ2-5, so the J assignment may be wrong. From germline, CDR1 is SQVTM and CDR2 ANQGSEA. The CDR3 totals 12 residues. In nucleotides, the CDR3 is TGCAGCGTTGACCGACAGTCAGAGACCCAGTACTTC. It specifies CSVDRQSETQYF.

CDR3 loop: CTSSLWPQGIDTEAFF. CDR3 coding DNA: TGTACCAGCAGCTTATGGCCCCAGGGGATAGACACTGAAGCTTTCTTT. The genes are TRBV7-2 and TRBJ1-1; possibly TRBD1 for D (6 bases). In germline, CDR1 is SGHTA, CDR2 FQGNSA. The CDR3 is 16 residues long. V was cut by 2 bases and J by 3 bases, with 16 bases left in between.

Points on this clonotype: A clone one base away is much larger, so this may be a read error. For the CDR3, the DNA is TGTGCCAGCGGTGAGGAGATAGCGGGGACCAATGAGCAGTTCTTC. Amino acid sequence: CASGEEIAGTNEQFF. The chain is built from TRBV9 and TRBJ2-1; TRBD2 matches 8 bases. CDR1 is SGDLS, CDR2 YYNGEE, per germline. The J segment lost 6 bases and the V segment lost 7 bases, leaving 12 bases of the junction unmatched. The CDR3 runs 15 residues.

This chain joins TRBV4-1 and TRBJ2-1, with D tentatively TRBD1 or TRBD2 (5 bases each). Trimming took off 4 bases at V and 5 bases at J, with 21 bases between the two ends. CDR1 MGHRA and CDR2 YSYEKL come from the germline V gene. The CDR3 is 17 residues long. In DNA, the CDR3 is TGCGCCAGCAGCCGGAACCCCAGGGACCATCGCAACAATGAGCAGTTCTTC. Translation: CASSRNPRDHRNNEQFF.

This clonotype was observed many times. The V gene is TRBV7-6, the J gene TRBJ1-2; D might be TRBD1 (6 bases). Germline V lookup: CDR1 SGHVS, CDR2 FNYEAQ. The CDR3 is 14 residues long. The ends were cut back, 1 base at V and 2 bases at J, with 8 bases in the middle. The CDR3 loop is CASSLDQGNYGYTF. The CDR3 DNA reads TGTGCCAGCAGCTTAGATCAGGGGAACTATGGCTACACCTTC.

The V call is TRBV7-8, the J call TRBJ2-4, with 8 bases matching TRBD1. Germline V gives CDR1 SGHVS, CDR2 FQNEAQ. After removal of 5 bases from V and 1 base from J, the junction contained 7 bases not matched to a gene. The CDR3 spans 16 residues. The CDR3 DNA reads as TGTGCCAGCAGCGTAACAGGGGGTTTGGCCAAAAACATTCAGTACTTC. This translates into CASSVTGGLAKNIQYF.

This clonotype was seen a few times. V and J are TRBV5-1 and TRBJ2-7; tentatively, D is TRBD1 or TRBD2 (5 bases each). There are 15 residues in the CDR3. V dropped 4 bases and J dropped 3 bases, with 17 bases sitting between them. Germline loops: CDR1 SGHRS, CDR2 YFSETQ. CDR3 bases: TGCGCCAGCAGCCCGGGGTCAGGGTGGCTCTACGAGCAGTACTTC. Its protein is CASSPGSGWLYEQYF.

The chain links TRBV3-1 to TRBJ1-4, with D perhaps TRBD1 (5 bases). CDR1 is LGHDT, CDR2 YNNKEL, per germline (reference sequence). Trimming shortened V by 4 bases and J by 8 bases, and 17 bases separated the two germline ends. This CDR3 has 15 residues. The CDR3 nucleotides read TGTGCCAGCAGCCCGCGCCGGGGGACGAGCGAAAAACTGTTTTTT. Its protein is CASSPRRGTSEKLFF.

The CDR3 here is CASSRTGRGDTQYF. The CDR3 DNA sequence: TGCGCCAGCAGCCGGACAGGGCGAGGGGATACGCAGTATTTT. V gene TRBV5-1 combines with J gene TRBJ2-3; 8 bases agree with TRBD1. The V gene end was trimmed by 4 bases and the J gene end by 6 bases; junction bases not matched to a gene: 7. Per the germline V gene, CDR1 is SGHRS and CDR2 is YFSETQ. This CDR3 contains 14 residues.

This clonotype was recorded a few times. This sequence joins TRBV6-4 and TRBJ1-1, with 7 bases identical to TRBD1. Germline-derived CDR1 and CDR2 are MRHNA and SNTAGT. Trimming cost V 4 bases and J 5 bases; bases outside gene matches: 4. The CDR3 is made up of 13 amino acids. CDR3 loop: CASSADRRTEAFF. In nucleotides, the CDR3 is TGTGCCAGCAGTGCGGACAGGAGGACTGAAGCTTTCTTT.

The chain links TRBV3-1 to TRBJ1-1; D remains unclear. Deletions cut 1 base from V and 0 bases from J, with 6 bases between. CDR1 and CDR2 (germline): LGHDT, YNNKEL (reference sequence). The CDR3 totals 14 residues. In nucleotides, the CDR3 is TGTGCCAGCAGCCAAGCGCAGTTGAACACTGAAGCTTTCTTT. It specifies CASSQAQLNTEAFF.

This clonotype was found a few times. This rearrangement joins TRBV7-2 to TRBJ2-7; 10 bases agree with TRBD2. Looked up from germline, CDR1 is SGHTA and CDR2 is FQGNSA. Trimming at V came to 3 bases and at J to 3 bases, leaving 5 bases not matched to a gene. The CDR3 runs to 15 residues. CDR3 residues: CASSFERGGFYEQYF. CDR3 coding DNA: TGTGCCAGCAGCTTCGAGCGGGGGGGGTTCTACGAGCAGTACTTC.

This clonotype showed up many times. The CDR3, as DNA: TGTGCCAGCAGTTATGCCAACTACGAGCAGTACTTC. Encoded protein: CASSYANYEQYF. The chain recombines TRBV7-2 with TRBJ2-7; D is undetermined. Germline assignment: CDR1 SGHTA and CDR2 FQGNSA. This CDR3 contains 12 residues. V was clipped by 6 bases and J by 3 bases, with 9 bases between them.

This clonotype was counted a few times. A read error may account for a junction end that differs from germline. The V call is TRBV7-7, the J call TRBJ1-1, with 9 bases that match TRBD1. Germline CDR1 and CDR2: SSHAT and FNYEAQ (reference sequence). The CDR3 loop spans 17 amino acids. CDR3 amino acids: CASRNRGLPGTDTEAFF. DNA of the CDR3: TGTGCTAGCAGGAACAGGGGGCTCCCGGGGACGGACACTGAAGCTTTCTTT. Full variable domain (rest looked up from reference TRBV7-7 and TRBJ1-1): GAGVSQSPRYKVTKRGQDVTLRCDPISSHATLYWYQQALGQGPEFLTYFNYEAQPDKSGLPSDRFSAERPEGSISTLTIQRTEQRDSAMYRCASRNRGLPGTDTEAFFGQGTRLTVV.

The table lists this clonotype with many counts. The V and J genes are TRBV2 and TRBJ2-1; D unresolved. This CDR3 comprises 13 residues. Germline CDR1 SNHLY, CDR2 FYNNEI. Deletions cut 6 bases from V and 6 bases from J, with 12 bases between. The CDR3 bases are TGTGCCAGCAGGACGGCAGGACCCAATGAGCAGTTCTTC. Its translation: CASRTAGPNEQFF. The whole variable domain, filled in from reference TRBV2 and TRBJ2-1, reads EPEVTQTPSHQVTQMGQEVILRCVPISNHLYFYWYRQILGQKVEFLVSFYNNEISEKSEIFDDQFSVERPDGSNFTLKIRSTKLEDSAMYFCASRTAGPNEQFFGPGTRLTVL.

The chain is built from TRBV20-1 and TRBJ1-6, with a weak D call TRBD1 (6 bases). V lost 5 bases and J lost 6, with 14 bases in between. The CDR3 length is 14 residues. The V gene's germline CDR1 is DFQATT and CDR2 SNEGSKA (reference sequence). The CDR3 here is CSAVPDRSNSPLHF. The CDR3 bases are TGCAGTGCTGTTCCTGACAGGTCTAATTCACCCCTCCACTTT.

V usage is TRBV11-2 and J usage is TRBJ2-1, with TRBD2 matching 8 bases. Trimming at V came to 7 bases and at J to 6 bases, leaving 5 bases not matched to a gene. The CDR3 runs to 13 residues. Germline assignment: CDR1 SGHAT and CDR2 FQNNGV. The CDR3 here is CASTIAGPNEQFF. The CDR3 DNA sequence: TGTGCCAGCACAATAGCGGGGCCCAATGAGCAGTTCTTC. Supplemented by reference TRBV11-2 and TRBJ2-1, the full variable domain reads EAGVAQSPRYKIIEKRQSVAFWCNPISGHATLYWYQQILGQGPKLLIQFQNNGVVDDSQLPKDRFSAERLKGVDSTLKIQPAKLEDSAVYLCASTIAGPNEQFFGPGTRLTVL.

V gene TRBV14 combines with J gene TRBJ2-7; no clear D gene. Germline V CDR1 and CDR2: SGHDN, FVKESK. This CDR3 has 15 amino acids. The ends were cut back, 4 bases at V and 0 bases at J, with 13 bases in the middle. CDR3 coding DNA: TGTGCCAGCAGCCGCAAAGGAACAACCTCCTACGAGCAGTACTTC. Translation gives CASSRKGTTSYEQYF.

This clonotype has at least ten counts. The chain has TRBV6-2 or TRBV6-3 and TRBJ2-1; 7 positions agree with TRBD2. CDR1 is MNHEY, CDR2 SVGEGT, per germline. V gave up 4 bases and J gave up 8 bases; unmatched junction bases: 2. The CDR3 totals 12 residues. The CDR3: CASSWGGDEQFF. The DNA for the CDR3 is TGTGCCAGCAGTTGGGGGGGTGATGAGCAGTTCTTC.